This TCR beta chain was observed in a study of shared clonotypes between healthy human individuals. Overall study findings and caveats: Clonotype sharing among donors was thought likely to change with sequencing depth. Researchers found naive subsets generally carried larger estimated richness than memory subsets.

Germline assignment: CDR1 SGHTA and CDR2 FQGTGA. The CDR3 is 12 residues long. Trimming stripped 6 bases from V and 5 bases from J, with 8 bases between. Terminally differentiated effector memory CD45RA+ cells were excluded by CCR7 positive selection of CD45RO-negative cells. DNA at roughly 0.2 ug, roughly 27,000 T cell genomes, went into sorted-subset replicate PCRs. Profiled with immunoSEQ multiplex PCR; TCRdb holds only in-frame clones, not every one. The sample consists of about 680,000 clones, about 92% of them appearing once. On this clone itself: Its specificity is unknown. The sample carries other DNA sequences with the same CDR3.

The sample consisted of naive CD8+ T cells sorted from blood. The source of this sequence is a man between 25 and 39 years old in good health. The chain has TRBV7-3 and TRBJ2-1; D not resolved. The CDR3 nucleotides are TGTGCCAGCAGTCTAGGTGACAATGAGCAGTTCTTC. Encoded protein: CASSLGDNEQFF.